The T cell receptor (beta chain) under discussion was sequenced for a study of cytomegalovirus exposure and HLA in healthy donors. This clone was found once. Only in-frame clones appear in the TCRdb table, and some are missing; sequencing was by immunoSEQ multiplex PCR. Here the sample spans 100,000 to 150,000 clones, about 96% being singletons. V shed 0 bases and J 6 bases; nucleotides not matched to a gene: 0. Germline V gene sequence: CDR1 SGHDN, CDR2 FVKESK. The CDR3 is 14 residues long. The source of this sequence is a man in his late teens or twenties in good health and CMV-seronegative. The chain combines TRBV14 with TRBJ2-7, with 12 bases that match TRBD2. The source material was PBMCs. The CDR3 bases are TGTGCCAGCAGCCAAGAACTAGCGGGAGGCGAGCAGTACTTC. Translating it yields CASSQELAGGEQYF. The complete variable domain, with remaining parts taken from reference TRBV14 and TRBJ2-7, reads EAGVTQFPSHSVIEKGQTVTLRCDPISGHDNLYWYRRVMGKEIKFLLHFVKESKQDESGMPNNRFLAERTGGTYSTLKVQPAELEDSGVYFCASSQELAGGEQYFGPGTRLTVT.